The rows below give T cell receptor beta chains drawn from one sample of a study of shared clonotypes between healthy human individuals. Clones were sequenced by immunoSEQ multiplex PCR, and TCRdb holds only the in-frame ones, with some missing. The sample records about 2.4 million clones, roughly nine tenths being singletons. Sequences were obtained from naive CD4+ T cells sorted from blood. These receptors originate from a man between 18 and 35 years old in good health. CDR3s include the opening cysteine and the closing phenylalanine or tryptophan. The D gene is left open where the match is weak. Expanded clones are given a class, and other clones once, few, many or no size at all.

D gene: TRBD1
V gene: TRBV7-8
clone size: -
J gene: TRBJ2-7
CDR3 DNA: TGTGCCAGCAGCTTAGGGGGACAGTTATACGAGCAGTACTTC
CDR3 protein: CASSLGGQLYEQYF

D gene: -
V gene: TRBV5-1
clone size: -
J gene: TRBJ1-2
CDR3 DNA: TGCGCCAGCAGCTTCGAGCAGACTTCGCAGGGCTACACCTTC
CDR3 protein: CASSFEQTSQGYTF

D gene: TRBD1
V gene: TRBV2
clone size: -
J gene: TRBJ2-2
CDR3 DNA: TGTGCCAGCAGGCTTTGGACAGGGGGCCCCGGGGAGCTGTTTTTT
CDR3 protein: CASRLWTGGPGELFF

D gene: TRBD2
V gene: TRBV15
clone size: -
J gene: TRBJ2-2
CDR3 DNA: TGTGCCACCAGCGGGACTAGCGCCGGGGAGCTGTTTTTT
CDR3 protein: CATSGTSAGELFF

D gene: TRBD2
V gene: TRBV19
clone size: -
J gene: TRBJ2-3
CDR3 DNA: TGTGCCAGTAGTGCGGGACTAGCGGGAGGGAAATATACGCAGTATTTT
CDR3 protein: CASSAGLAGGKYTQYF

D gene: -
V gene: TRBV21-1
clone size: -
J gene: TRBJ1-4
CDR3 DNA: TGTGCCAGCAGCATTCCAGGGTTACCCATTGAAAAACTGTTTTTT
CDR3 protein: CASSIPGLPIEKLFF

D gene: -
V gene: TRBV11-3
clone size: -
J gene: TRBJ2-1
CDR3 DNA: TGTGCCAGCAGCTTAGATGGGGGCTGGGATGAGCAGTTCTTC
CDR3 protein: CASSLDGGWDEQFF

D gene: TRBD1
V gene: TRBV11-2
clone size: -
J gene: TRBJ1-2
CDR3 DNA: TGTGCCAGCAGCTTAGACCCGACAGGGGGTGACTATGGCTACACCTTC
CDR3 protein: CASSLDPTGGDYGYTF

D gene: TRBD2
V gene: TRBV2
clone size: -
J gene: TRBJ2-5
CDR3 DNA: TGTGCCAGCAGATTAGCGGGGGCCGGGAAGACCCAGTACTTC
CDR3 protein: CASRLAGAGKTQYF

D gene: -
V gene: TRBV28
clone size: -
J gene: TRBJ2-7
CDR3 DNA: TGTGCCAGCAGCGTCGGCTACGAGCAGTACTTC
CDR3 protein: CASSVGYEQYF

D gene: -
V gene: TRBV7-3
clone size: -
J gene: TRBJ2-1
CDR3 DNA: TGTGCCAGCAGTCCCGGGGGAGGCGAGCAGTTCTTC
CDR3 protein: CASSPGGGEQFF

D gene: TRBD1
V gene: TRBV5-1
clone size: -
J gene: TRBJ2-1
CDR3 DNA: TGCGCCAGCAGCTTGGTGCAGGGGGCTTCCTACAATGAGCAGTTCTTC
CDR3 protein: CASSLVQGASYNEQFF

D gene: TRBD1
V gene: TRBV5-1
clone size: -
J gene: TRBJ1-5
CDR3 DNA: TGCGCCAGCAGCACCTCCGGACAGGGAGGGCAGCCCCAGCATTTT
CDR3 protein: CASSTSGQGGQPQHF

D gene: TRBD2
V gene: TRBV18
clone size: -
J gene: TRBJ2-1
CDR3 DNA: TGTGCCAGCTCACCACCGATTAGCGGGAGTCTCTCCTACAATGAGCAGTTCTTC
CDR3 protein: CASSPPISGSLSYNEQFF

D gene: TRBD1
V gene: TRBV6-5
clone size: -
J gene: TRBJ1-3
CDR3 DNA: TGTGCCAGCATGTCCAGGGGGGCATCTGGAAACACCATATATTTT
CDR3 protein: CASMSRGASGNTIYF

D gene: TRBD2
V gene: TRBV5-4
clone size: -
J gene: TRBJ2-7
CDR3 DNA: TGTGCCAGCAGCACCCCAACTTGGCGGGGGGGCTACGAGCAGTACTTC
CDR3 protein: CASSTPTWRGGYEQYF

D gene: -
V gene: TRBV29-1
clone size: once
J gene: TRBJ2-1
CDR3 DNA: TGCAGCGTTGAAATACGCAACTCCTACAATGAGCAGTTCTTC
CDR3 protein: CSVEIRNSYNEQFF

D gene: -
V gene: TRBV7-9
clone size: -
J gene: TRBJ1-4
CDR3 DNA: TGTGCCAGCAGCCAGACCGGGACCCACATAGGGGAAAAACTGTTTTTT
CDR3 protein: CASSQTGTHIGEKLFF

D gene: -
V gene: TRBV6-1
clone size: -
J gene: TRBJ2-6
CDR3 DNA: TGTGCCAGCAGTGAATCCATAGGGCCCCATAATTTCCTCGCCAACGTCCTGACTTTC
CDR3 protein: CASSESIGPHNFLANVLTF

D gene: -
V gene: TRBV28
clone size: -
J gene: TRBJ1-2
CDR3 DNA: TGTGCCAGCAGTTTACGCGCAGGGTCCCATGGCTACACCTTC
CDR3 protein: CASSLRAGSHGYTF

D gene: -
V gene: TRBV7-8
clone size: -
J gene: TRBJ2-4
CDR3 DNA: TGTGCCAGCAGCTTTTCGGATGCGGGGGCCAAAAACATTCAGTACTTC
CDR3 protein: CASSFSDAGAKNIQYF

D gene: -
V gene: TRBV18
clone size: -
J gene: TRBJ1-5
CDR3 DNA: TGTGCCAGCTCAGTCCTCGGAACCCAGGGAGATCAGCCCCAGCATTTT
CDR3 protein: CASSVLGTQGDQPQHF

D gene: -
V gene: TRBV2
clone size: -
J gene: TRBJ2-1
CDR3 DNA: TGTGCCAGCAATAGGCAAATCTACAATGAGCAGTTCTTC
CDR3 protein: CASNRQIYNEQFF

D gene: -
V gene: TRBV21-1
clone size: -
J gene: TRBJ1-2
CDR3 DNA: TGTGCCAGCAGCAAAACAGGGGGCTCTTTATATGGCTACACCTTC
CDR3 protein: CASSKTGGSLYGYTF

D gene: -
V gene: TRBV7-9
clone size: -
J gene: TRBJ2-3
CDR3 DNA: TGTGCCAGCAGCGCTACGGGGGCAGGGGATACGCAGTATTTT
CDR3 protein: CASSATGAGDTQYF

D gene: -
V gene: TRBV4-1
clone size: -
J gene: TRBJ2-4
CDR3 DNA: TGCGCCAGCAGCCAAGTAATCCCGGGGCCTCAGTACTTC
CDR3 protein: CASSQVIPGPQYF

D gene: -
V gene: TRBV6-4
clone size: -
J gene: TRBJ2-5
CDR3 DNA: TGTGCCAGCAGTGACTCACAAAGAGACAGGGAGGTTCCCGGGGAGACCCAGTACTTC
CDR3 protein: CASSDSQRDREVPGETQYF

D gene: TRBD1
V gene: TRBV29-1
clone size: -
J gene: TRBJ1-1
CDR3 DNA: TGCAGCGTTGAGGCCTGGACAGGGAGGAACACTGAAGCTTTCTTT
CDR3 protein: CSVEAWTGRNTEAFF